Following are 6 T cell receptor beta chains from one sample sequenced in a study of radiotherapy plus CTLA-4 blockade in lung cancer. Clones were read by immunoSEQ multiplex PCR, and TCRdb kept only the in-frame ones, dropping some. The table has around 56,000 clones, 70% to 80% seen once. This specimen was peripheral blood, taken from a patient treated with radiotherapy plus ipilimumab. These receptors came from a human donor with non-small cell lung cancer who had a complete response to radiotherapy plus ipilimumab.

This clone has more than one count but fewer than ten. The gene calls are TRBV7-9 and TRBJ2-1, with 13 bases identical to TRBD2. CDR3 length: 16 amino acids. Trimming cost V 7 bases and J 2 bases; bases outside gene matches: 5. CDR1 is SEHNR, CDR2 FQNEAQ, per germline (reference sequence). CDR3 sequence reads: CASTLLAGGTYNEQFF. In nucleotides, the CDR3 is TGTGCCAGCACTTTACTAGCGGGAGGGACCTACAATGAGCAGTTCTTC.

The rearrangement links TRBV18 to TRBJ2-7; no clear D. V gave up 0 bases and J gave up 1 base, with 7 bases separating them. The CDR3 has 14 residues. The germline V gene encodes CDR1 KGHSH and CDR2 LQKENI. The CDR3 sequence: CASSPPADSYEQYF. The CDR3 DNA is TGTGCCAGCTCACCACCGGCGGATTCCTACGAGCAGTACTTC.

The genes are TRBV15 and TRBJ2-6, with D maybe TRBD1 (6 bases). Per the germline V gene, CDR1 is LNHNV and CDR2 is YYDKDF (reference sequence). The CDR3 runs to 18 residues. Trimming shortened V by 0 bases and J by 1 base, and 13 bases separated the two germline ends. The CDR3 reads CATSRDRDTVSGANVLTF. CDR3 bases: TGTGCCACCAGCAGAGATAGGGACACAGTATCTGGGGCCAACGTCCTGACTTTC.

This clone was detected only a few times. The gene calls are TRBV5-6 and TRBJ2-2; no clear D. This CDR3 has 12 amino acids. Germline CDR1 reads SGHDT; CDR2 reads YYEEEE. V lost 4 bases and J lost 8, with 9 bases in between. The CDR3 sequence: CASSLTEGELFF. The CDR3 DNA reads TGTGCCAGCAGCCTAACTGAGGGGGAGCTGTTTTTT.

The genes are TRBV11-3 and TRBJ2-1, with 8 nucleotides matching TRBD1. The CDR3 totals 16 residues. V trimming: 4 bases; J trimming: 0 bases; junction bases outside the gene matches: 5. Per germline, CDR1 SGHNT and CDR2 YENEEA. CDR3 region: CASSSSGTGSYNEQFF. DNA for the CDR3: TGTGCCAGCAGCTCCTCCGGGACAGGCTCCTACAATGAGCAGTTCTTC.

V is TRBV6-1 and J is TRBJ2-7; 8 bases are a match to TRBD1. CDR1 and CDR2 from the germline V gene are MNHNS and SASEGT. The CDR3 is made up of 13 amino acids. The V segment lost 6 bases and the J segment 6 bases; nucleotides outside the gene matches: 7. The DNA for the CDR3 is TGTGCCAGCAGAGAAACACAGGGGGGCGAGCAGTACGTC. As protein: CASRETQGGEQYV.